The clone carrying this TCR beta chain occurred many times. Germline CDR1 is MNHEY and CDR2 is SVGAGI. The CDR3 totals 14 residues. V shed 2 bases and J shed 2 bases, with 6 bases lying between them. These data originate in a study of T-cell reconstitution after alpha-beta-depleted transplantation in children. The authors prepared the TCRbeta library with unique molecular identifiers. A single record per CDR3 protein comes from TCRdb applying MiXCR to the PCR reads. The profile shows about 400,000 distinct CDR3 sequences, roughly 22% of them singletons. V usage is TRBV6-5 and J usage is TRBJ2-2; D not certain. The receptor was derived from a human donor who donated a stem cell graft to a child with acute myeloid leukemia. The sample here was PBMCs from the stem cell graft donor, taken from the stem cell graft. The CDR3 bases are TGTGCCAGCAGTTACCCGATAAACACCGGGGAGCTGTTTTTT. Translating it yields CASSYPINTGELFF.